Each of the 5 T cell receptor beta chains below was sequenced from the same sample in a study of cytomegalovirus exposure and HLA in healthy donors. The PCR had 60 Vbeta and 13 Jbeta primers. Some clones are missing from TCRdb's copy, which holds only in-frame ones; the method was immunoSEQ multiplex PCR. The sample carries under 200,000 clones, roughly 75% recorded once. The sequencing input was PBMCs. These receptors came from a female donor in good health and CMV-seronegative.

This clone was seen a handful of times. V gene TRBV29-1 combines with J gene TRBJ2-5, with 12 nucleotides matching TRBD1. Germline V lookup: CDR1 SQVTM, CDR2 ANQGSEA. With 6 bases clipped from V and 5 bases from J, the junction kept 7 bases outside the gene matches. The CDR3 runs 14 residues. The CDR3 DNA follows: TGCAGCGTGCGGGGACAGGGGGCTGGCGAGACCCAGTACTTC. It translates to CSVRGQGAGETQYF.

The chain couples TRBV30 to TRBJ1-5; 8 bases match TRBD1. Germline values: CDR1 GTSNPN, CDR2 SVGIG (reference sequence). This CDR3 contains 14 residues. The V gene end was trimmed by 1 base and the J gene end by 6 bases; junction bases not matched to a gene: 5. The CDR3 here is CAWSGPGGGQPQHF. In nucleotides, the CDR3 is TGTGCCTGGAGTGGGCCAGGGGGCGGTCAGCCCCAGCATTTT.

This chain links TRBV19 with TRBJ1-1, with TRBD1 as a possible D gene (5 bases). The CDR3 is 16 amino acids. The V and J ends lost 2 bases and 0 bases respectively, with 13 bases between them. Germline loops: CDR1 LNHDA, CDR2 SQIVND (reference sequence). The CDR3 loop is CASSIFRGSMNTEAFF. DNA for the CDR3: TGTGCCAGTAGTATATTTCGGGGGTCCATGAACACTGAAGCTTTCTTT. The complete variable domain, with remaining parts taken from reference TRBV19 and TRBJ1-1, reads DGGITQSPKYLFRKEGQNVTLSCEQNLNHDAMYWYRQDPGQGLRLIYYSQIVNDFQKGDIAEGYSVSREKKESFPLTVTSAQKNPTAFYLCASSIFRGSMNTEAFFGQGTRLTVV.

This chain uses TRBV15 with TRBJ2-5, with D perhaps TRBD1 (7 bases). The CDR3 runs to 18 residues. Trimming removed 5 bases from V and 1 base from J, with 23 bases in between. From germline, CDR1 is LNHNV and CDR2 YYDKDF (reference sequence). This CDR3 reads CATSGRVRRGHRQETQYF. The CDR3 DNA is TGTGCCACCAGCGGGCGGGTTCGGAGGGGGCATCGCCAAGAGACCCAGTACTTC.

V is TRBV7-3 and J is TRBJ2-2; 7 nucleotides align to TRBD2. CDR1 and CDR2 from the germline V gene are SGHTA and FQGTGA. V shed 0 bases and J 1 base; nucleotides not matched to a gene: 2. This CDR3 is 16 amino acids long. The CDR3 DNA sequence: TGTGCCAGCAGCTTAACCGGCGGGAGGAACACCGGGGAGCTGTTTTTT. It specifies CASSLTGGRNTGELFF.